Following are 3 T cell receptor beta chains from one sample sequenced in a study of HIV-infected children after antiretroviral therapy interruption (dated by TCRdb to between 2018 and 2021). Receptor amplification or capture employed 3' RACE. Sequencing was carried out with an Illumina MiSeq. TCR libraries were built from RNA using a 3' RACE protocol with unique molecular identifiers to correct PCR amplification bias. TCRdb cleaned the public reads at Q25 with fastp, built clones with MiXCR and kept in-frame beta chains. Rows with one shared CDR3 protein collapse into an entry with the most common genes and DNA. Within this sample are around 41,000 distinct CDR3 sequences, with 5% to 8% of them counted one time only. More than 0.85% of the sample lies in the top ten. The treatment or condition label for this specimen denotes: PENTA 11 planned treatment interruption arm or continuous ART arm. Sequenced here: CD45RA+ CD4+ T cells from PBMCs, pooled from several time points, sampled from a donor given antiretroviral therapy, either interrupted or continuous. The cell subset or site label of this sample denotes: naive CD4+ CD45RA+ CD45RO- T cells. The receptors were gathered from a pool of human donors with HIV.

Many counts were recorded for this clonotype. The rearrangement uses TRBV20-1 and TRBJ2-7; no reliable D call. V was trimmed by 2 bases and J by 6 bases, leaving 11 bases between them. CDR1 and CDR2 (germline): DFQATT, SNEGSKA (reference sequence). The length of the CDR3 is 12 residues. The CDR3 sequence: CSARYGDPEQYF. The CDR3 DNA reads as TGCAGTGCTAGATATGGCGATCCCGAGCAGTACTTC.

This clonotype was counted ten times or more. The chain has TRBV4-3 and TRBJ2-7, with TRBD2 identical over 8 bases. The V and J ends lost 0 bases and 3 bases, in that order; junction bases with no gene match: 7. Per the germline V gene, CDR1 is LGHNA and CDR2 is YSLEER. The CDR3 runs to 16 residues. This CDR3 is CASSQDGHRGGYEQYF. CDR3 bases: TGCGCCAGCAGCCAAGATGGTCATCGGGGGGGCTACGAGCAGTACTTC.

The chain recombines TRBV28 with TRBJ2-2; the D gene is possibly TRBD1 (5 bases). The V end was cut by 10 bases, the J end by 7 bases, with 16 bases between. CDR1 MDHEN and CDR2 SYDVKM come from the germline V gene. The CDR3 consists of 13 residues. As DNA, the CDR3 is TGTGCCACCACCAGGGTAGGGGTCGGGGAGCTGTTTTTT. This translates into CATTRVGVGELFF.